The 23 T cell receptor beta chains below come from one sample, sequenced in a study of cytomegalovirus exposure and HLA in healthy donors. Amplification used 60 Vbeta primers and 13 Jbeta primers. The method was immunoSEQ multiplex PCR; TCRdb's version includes in-frame clones alone and lacks a portion of them. The sample lists about 150,000 clones; about 80% were seen once. The sequencing sample was made of PBMCs. These receptors all stem from a man aged 25-40 years in good health and CMV-seronegative.

The rearrangement links TRBV5-1 to TRBJ1-5; D remains ambiguous. Trimming removed 6 bases at V and 6 bases at J, with 13 bases between. Germline V lookup: CDR1 SGHRS, CDR2 YFSETQ. The CDR3 is 13 residues long. The DNA of the CDR3 is TGCGCCAGCACTTCCAGTGCATCTCAGCCCCAGCATTTT. It yields the protein CASTSSASQPQHF. Full variable domain (remainder filled in from reference TRBV5-1 and TRBJ1-5): KAGVTQTPRYLIKTRGQQVTLSCSPISGHRSVSWYQQTPGQGLQFLFEYFSETQRNKGNFPGRFSGRQFSNSRSEMNVSTLELGDSALYLCASTSSASQPQHFGDGTRLSIL.

V gene TRBV28 combines with J gene TRBJ2-1, with 9 bases lining up with TRBD2. Germline CDR1 and CDR2: MDHEN and SYDVKM. This CDR3 region has 13 residues. Trimming took 7 bases from V and 8 from J; bases not matched to a gene: 6. CDR3 loop: CASTREGRDEQFF. As DNA, the CDR3 is TGTGCCAGCACGCGGGAGGGCCGGGATGAGCAGTTCTTC.

Only a few counts were recorded for this clone. The V gene is TRBV5-4, the J gene TRBJ2-2, with D perhaps TRBD1 (5 bases). The CDR3 runs 14 residues. V was pared by 3 bases and J by 1 base, with 7 bases between. The V gene's germline CDR1 is SGHNT and CDR2 YYREEE (reference sequence). CDR3 residues: CASSWGRNTGELFF. For the CDR3, the DNA is TGTGCCAGCAGCTGGGGCAGGAACACCGGGGAGCTGTTTTTT. Drawing the rest from reference TRBV5-4 and TRBJ2-2, the complete variable domain is ETGVTQSPTHLIKTRGQQVTLRCSSQSGHNTVSWYQQALGQGPQFIFQYYREEENGRGNFPPRFSGLQFPNYSSELNVNALELDDSALYLCASSWGRNTGELFFGEGSRLTVL.

This chain joins TRBV27 and TRBJ1-6; D uncertain. The CDR3 spans 13 residues. Trimming removed 2 bases at V and 10 bases at J, with 9 bases between. Germline-derived CDR1 and CDR2 are MNHEY and SMNVEV (reference sequence). CDR3 DNA: TGTGCCAGCAGTTTACGGGGTCGGTCACCCCTCCACTTT. It encodes CASSLRGRSPLHF.

The chain is built from TRBV2 and TRBJ2-7, with 7 bases fitting TRBD1. The CDR3 length is 14 residues. Germline V lookup: CDR1 SNHLY, CDR2 FYNNEI. V shed 7 bases, J shed 4 bases, and the junction held 10 bases outside the gene matches. The CDR3 sequence: CASNLEDRWYEQYF. The CDR3 coding sequence is TGTGCCAGCAATTTAGAGGACAGGTGGTACGAGCAGTACTTC.

J is TRBJ1-4 and V is TRBV19; D possibly corresponds to TRBD1 (6 bases). The V gene lost 0 bases and the J gene lost 10 bases, with 15 bases spanning the gap. The germline gives CDR1 LNHDA, CDR2 SQIVND (reference sequence). CDR3 length: 15 amino acids. The CDR3: CASSIDQTQGRKLFF. CDR3 in DNA: TGTGCCAGTAGTATAGATCAAACACAGGGTCGAAAACTGTTTTTT.

The chain recombines TRBV28 with TRBJ2-7; D unresolved. Germline CDR1 MDHEN, CDR2 SYDVKM. The V and J ends lost 4 bases and 0 bases respectively, with 7 bases between them. The CDR3 is made up of 13 amino acids. This chain's CDR3 is CASSSGLSYEQYF. The CDR3 region has the DNA TGTGCCAGCAGTTCTGGGCTCTCCTACGAGCAGTACTTC.

This rearrangement joins TRBV28 to TRBJ2-3, with 8 positions matching TRBD2. Trimming took 5 bases from V and 1 from J; bases not matched to a gene: 2. This CDR3 spans 14 amino acids. CDR1 and CDR2 from the germline V gene are MDHEN and SYDVKM. CDR3 loop: CASSPGGGTDTQYF. The CDR3 region has the DNA TGTGCCAGCAGTCCCGGGGGGGGCACAGATACGCAGTATTTT.

This chain uses TRBV12-1 with TRBJ2-7; the table's D call, TRBD2, was not checked against the DNA. TRBV12-1 is tagged as a pseudogene. The CDR3 extends over 14 amino acids. DNA of the CDR3: TGTGCCAGCACCCCGGTAGCGGCCTCCTACGAGCAGTACTTC. Protein product: CASTPVAASYEQYF.

This sequence joins TRBV6-5 and TRBJ1-2, with D uncertain. Trimming took off 6 bases at V and 7 bases at J, with 21 bases between the two ends. The CDR3 runs 15 residues. Germline assignment: CDR1 MNHEY and CDR2 SVGAGI. For the CDR3, the DNA is TGTGCCAGCAGCTATACGACGTTTTACGGGTTTGGCTACACCTTC. Its protein product is CASSYTTFYGFGYTF.

The chain recombines TRBV5-4 with TRBJ2-5, with 16 bases fitting TRBD2. The last part of the DNA fits TRBJ2-7 better; the J call may be wrong. CDR3 length equals 17 residues. CDR1 is SGHNT and CDR2 is YYREEE in the germline V gene (reference sequence). Written as DNA, the CDR3 is TGTGCCAGCAGCTCGGGACTAGCGGGAGGGCCTTGGTACGAGCAGTACTTC. This codes for CASSSGLAGGPWYEQYF.

This clone was recorded only once. The chain uses TRBV30 and TRBJ1-2, with TRBD1 as a possible D gene (6 bases). The CDR3 length is 14 residues. Germline-derived CDR1 and CDR2 are GTSNPN and SVGIG (reference sequence). Trimming left V 5 bases short and J 2 bases short, with 15 bases between. In DNA form, the CDR3 reads TGTGCCTGGGGGACCAGGGGACCGAACTATGGCTACACCTTC. This translates into CAWGTRGPNYGYTF.

The chain joins TRBV27 to TRBJ2-7; 10 nucleotides line up with TRBD2. The V gene's germline CDR1 is MNHEY and CDR2 SMNVEV (reference sequence). Trimming cost V 6 bases and J 3 bases; bases outside gene matches: 2. This CDR3 has 13 amino acids. The CDR3 DNA is TGTGCCAGCAGGAGACTAGCGGGCTACGAGCAGTACTTC. Translated, it gives CASRRLAGYEQYF.

V is TRBV9 and J is TRBJ2-3; TRBD2 aligns across 9 bases. From germline, CDR1 is SGDLS and CDR2 YYNGEE. With 0 bases clipped from V and 1 base from J, the junction kept 0 bases outside the gene matches. The CDR3 runs 15 residues. CDR3 sequence (DNA): TGTGCCAGCAGCGTAGGGACTAGCGGCACAGATACGCAGTATTTT. Its protein product is CASSVGTSGTDTQYF.

This clone came up a few times. The chain recombines TRBV14 with TRBJ1-1; unclear D gene. Trimming shortened V by 2 bases and J by 0 bases, and 4 bases separated the two germline ends. The CDR3 covers 13 residues. Germline loops: CDR1 SGHDN, CDR2 FVKESK. The CDR3 spells CASSQSVNTEAFF. The CDR3 DNA is TGTGCCAGCAGCCAATCCGTGAACACTGAAGCTTTCTTT.

This clone was seen a few times. The V call is TRBV5-4, the J call TRBJ1-3; 7 positions match TRBD1. Looked up from germline, CDR1 is SGHNT and CDR2 is YYREEE (reference sequence). Losses at the gene ends were 0 bases for V and 4 bases for J; bases not matched to a gene: 7. The CDR3 loop spans 16 amino acids. The CDR3 nucleotides are TGTGCCAGCAGCTTGGTACAGGGGACTGGAGGAAACACCATATATTTT. It codes for CASSLVQGTGGNTIYF. Full variable domain (outside the CDR3, taken from reference TRBV5-4 and TRBJ1-3): ETGVTQSPTHLIKTRGQQVTLRCSSQSGHNTVSWYQQALGQGPQFIFQYYREEENGRGNFPPRFSGLQFPNYSSELNVNALELDDSALYLCASSLVQGTGGNTIYFGEGSWLTVV.

The V and J genes are TRBV15 and TRBJ1-5, with a tentative D call TRBD1 (5 bases). The germline V gene has CDR1 LNHNV and CDR2 YYDKDF (reference sequence). The CDR3 has 19 residues. V lost 3 bases, J lost 6 bases, and 27 bases lay in between. CDR3 nucleotide sequence: TGTGCCACCAGCAGGGGCCTCTCCTGGGACGGAGGGGTGGGTCAGCCCCAGCATTTT. It codes for CATSRGLSWDGGVGQPQHF.

The genes are TRBV19 and TRBJ1-5, with D unclear. Germline values: CDR1 LNHDA, CDR2 SQIVND (reference sequence). V lost 5 bases, J lost 5 bases, and 13 bases lay in between. This CDR3 has 14 residues. The CDR3: CASSPRHSDQPQHF. The CDR3 DNA reads as TGTGCCAGTAGTCCCCGACACTCCGATCAGCCCCAGCATTTT.

The rearrangement links TRBV11-2 to TRBJ2-7; TRBD2 matches 8 bases. J was trimmed by 0 bases and V by 5 bases; bases with no gene match: 15. This CDR3 is 18 amino acids long. Germline lookup yields CDR1 SGHAT and CDR2 FQNNGV. This CDR3 reads CASSPGGSGTVSSYEQYF. CDR3 sequence (DNA): TGTGCCAGCAGCCCTGGCGGTAGCGGGACTGTTAGCTCCTACGAGCAGTACTTC.

V and J are TRBV4-3 and TRBJ2-4; TRBD2 agrees at 7 bases. The trim removed 0 bases at V and 4 bases at J, leaving 3 bases unmatched. In germline, CDR1 is LGHNA, CDR2 YSLEER. The CDR3 length is 15 residues. CDR3 residues: CASSQEQRGKNIQYF. CDR3 nucleotide sequence: TGCGCCAGCAGCCAAGAACAGCGGGGAAAAAACATTCAGTACTTC.

J is TRBJ1-2 and V is TRBV11-2; TRBD1 matches 7 bases. The length of the CDR3 is 13 residues. The germline V gene encodes CDR1 SGHAT and CDR2 FQNNGV. Germline trimming cut 3 bases from V and 8 bases from J; bases unmatched to any gene: 6. The CDR3 spells CASSLTGIGGYTF. DNA for the CDR3: TGTGCCAGCAGCTTGACAGGGATTGGCGGCTACACCTTC.

The chain links TRBV6-5 to TRBJ2-5, with 11 bases fitting TRBD2. There are 16 residues in the CDR3. CDR1 MNHEY and CDR2 SVGAGI come from the germline V gene. J gave up 5 bases and V 0 bases, and 5 bases lay outside the gene matches. The CDR3 sequence is CASSYSTSGASETQYF. The DNA for the CDR3 is TGTGCCAGCAGTTACTCGACTAGCGGGGCCTCGGAGACCCAGTACTTC.

The V gene is TRBV7-8, the J gene TRBJ2-3; D perhaps matches TRBD2 (5 bases). V was clipped by 7 bases and J by 3 bases, with 20 bases between them. This CDR3 spans 16 amino acids. CDR1 SGHVS and CDR2 FQNEAQ come from the germline V gene. As DNA, the CDR3 is TGTGCCAGCACACCTGAAGGGTGGGCGGGTACAGATACGCAGTATTTT. Amino acids: CASTPEGWAGTDTQYF.